This T cell receptor (beta chain) was identified in a study of blood T cell repertoires in COVID-19. The overall study: Sites in the United States, Italy and Spain provided acute and convalescent COVID-19 samples.

Researchers sorted participants into cohorts using their self-reported clinical history. In the original workflow: Estimated nucleated cell counts came from reference gene primer amplification. Repertoires were generated with immunoSEQ multiplex PCR, while TCRdb's copy carries only in-frame clones and drops some. V and J calls and clone size follow that table, whereas D and trimming were derived from the DNA. The sample lists about 200,000 clones, around four fifths seen once, with roughly 12% in the top ten. V was shortened by 8 bases and J by 3 bases, with 17 bases between the two germline ends. This CDR3 region has 14 residues. Germline values: CDR1 MNHEY, CDR2 SMNVEV (reference sequence).

The sequencing sample was made of PBMCs or T cells enriched from blood (not recorded which). The sequence was collected from a man aged 40-49 years who had recovered from COVID-19. The chain is built from TRBV27 and TRBJ2-7, with D hard to call. CDR3 amino acids: CASRRSGDIYEQYF. The CDR3 DNA sequence: TGTGCCAGCCGCCGATCTGGCGACATCTACGAGCAGTACTTC.